Included here is one TCR beta chain sequence, with context. In the original analysis: For nucleated cells, counts were estimated from reference gene primer amplification. TCRdb keeps only in-frame clones here, not all; method: immunoSEQ multiplex PCR. V, J and clone size reflect that table, while D and trimming were determined from the DNA. Of about 83,000 clones listed, more than 90% are singletons. This sample was included in a study of blood T cell repertoires in COVID-19. Study-wide context: Acute and convalescent COVID-19 specimens originated in the United States, Italy and Spain.

CDR1 is MNHNY, CDR2 SVGAGI, per germline (reference sequence). V was shortened by 2 bases and J by 5 bases, with 9 bases between the two germline ends. The CDR3 has 13 residues. This clonotype was obtained from a woman of 80 years or more with active or convalescent COVID-19. Sequenced material: peripheral blood. This chain connects TRBV6-6 to TRBJ1-1, with D possibly being TRBD1 (5 bases). The CDR3 DNA reads TGTGCCAGCAGTTACCAGGGAGGAACTGAAGCTTTCTTT. Encoded protein: CASSYQGGTEAFF.